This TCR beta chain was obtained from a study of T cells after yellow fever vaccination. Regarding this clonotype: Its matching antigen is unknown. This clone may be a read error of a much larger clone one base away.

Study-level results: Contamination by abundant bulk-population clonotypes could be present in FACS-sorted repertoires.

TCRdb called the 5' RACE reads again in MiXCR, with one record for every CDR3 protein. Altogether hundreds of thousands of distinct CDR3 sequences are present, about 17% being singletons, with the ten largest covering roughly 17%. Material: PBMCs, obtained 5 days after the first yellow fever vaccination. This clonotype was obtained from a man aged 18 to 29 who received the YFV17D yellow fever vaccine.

Here the CDR3 DNA reads TGTGCCAGCAGGGCCCCCACAGATACGCAGTATTTT. It yields the protein CASRAPTDTQYF. This rearrangement joins TRBV7-9 to TRBJ2-3; D ambiguous. CDR1 and CDR2 from the germline V gene are SEHNR and FQNEAQ (reference sequence). This CDR3 has 12 amino acids. V was cut by 6 bases and J by 2 bases, with 6 bases left in between.